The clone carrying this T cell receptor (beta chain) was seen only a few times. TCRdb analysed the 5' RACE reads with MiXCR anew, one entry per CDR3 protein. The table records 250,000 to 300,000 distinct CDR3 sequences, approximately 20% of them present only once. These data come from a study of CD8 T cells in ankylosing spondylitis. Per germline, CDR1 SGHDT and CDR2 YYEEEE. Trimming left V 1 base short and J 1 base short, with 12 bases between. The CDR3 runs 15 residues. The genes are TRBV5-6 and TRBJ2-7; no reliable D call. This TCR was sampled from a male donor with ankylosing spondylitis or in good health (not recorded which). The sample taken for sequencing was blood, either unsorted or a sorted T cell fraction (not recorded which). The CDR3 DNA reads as TGTGCCAGCAGCTTGAACTCGCACGGTTCCTACGAGCAGTACGTC. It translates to CASSLNSHGSYEQYV.